The 7 T cell receptor beta chains below were found in one sample sequenced in a study of human T cells and chemical hapten exposure. Each CDR3 protein gets one entry after TCRdb re-called the RACE reads with MiXCR. The repertoire has tens of thousands of distinct CDR3 sequences, 10% to 15% of them found once; the top ten carry approximately 6.2%. Regarding time point: patch test 3, about 24 weeks after DPC sensitization. Treatment of the sample: therapeutic diphenylcyclopropenone sensitization with weekly scalp DPC. The sequencing here drew on whole blood, taken in connection with sensitization to the hapten diphenylcyclopropenone (DPC). These receptors were taken from a woman in her fifties or sixties with alopecia areata. Some clones in this sample may be carry-over from other donors' samples.

This clonotype was recorded a few times. CDR3 coding DNA: TGCAGTGCTAGACGAGTGGGACAGAACACCGGGGAGCTGTTTTTT. Translated, it gives CSARRVGQNTGELFF. The V gene is TRBV20-1, the J gene TRBJ2-2; D perhaps matches TRBD1 (6 bases). The germline V and J ends were trimmed by 2 bases and 1 base, with 11 bases remaining between them. Germline V gene sequence: CDR1 DFQATT, CDR2 SNEGSKA (reference sequence). The CDR3 has 15 amino acids.

The chain recombines TRBV6-5 with TRBJ1-1, with TRBD1 matching 10 bases. CDR3 length: 14 residues. Germline CDR1 is MNHEY and CDR2 is SVGAGI. V was clipped by 2 bases and J by 10 bases; unmatched bases: 7. CDR3 DNA sequence: TGTGCCAGCAGTTACACCGGACAGGGGGTACGAGCTTTCTTT. Translating gives CASSYTGQGVRAFF.

This chain joins TRBV12-5 and TRBJ2-1; 15 positions match TRBD2. After removal of 3 bases from V and 7 bases from J, the junction contained 4 bases not matched to a gene. Germline CDR1 reads LGHNT; CDR2 reads FRNRAP. The CDR3 length is 16 residues. The CDR3 loop is CASGFRTSGRVNEQFF. CDR3 nucleotides: TGTGCTAGTGGTTTCCGGACTAGCGGGAGGGTAAATGAGCAGTTCTTC.

This clonotype was detected a few times. The chain recombines TRBV20-1 with TRBJ2-7; 10 bases match TRBD2. The CDR3 runs 16 residues. Germline V gene lookup returns CDR1 DFQATT and CDR2 SNEGSKA (reference sequence). The J segment lost 0 bases and the V segment lost 5 bases, leaving 10 bases of the junction unmatched. The CDR3 here is CSAEPLLAGSSYEQYF. The DNA of the CDR3 is TGCAGTGCTGAACCGCTACTAGCGGGGAGCTCCTACGAGCAGTACTTC.

This clonotype has more than one count but fewer than ten. V usage is TRBV11-3 and J usage is TRBJ2-7; the D gene is possibly TRBD1 (6 bases). Germline V gene lookup returns CDR1 SGHNT and CDR2 YENEEA. With 4 bases removed from V and 5 bases from J, the gap between germline ends came to 15 bases. The CDR3 contains 14 residues. In DNA form, the CDR3 reads TGTGCCAGCAGCTCTAGGACAGCAGATGACGAGCAGTACTTC. Encoded protein: CASSSRTADDEQYF.

This clonotype was counted ten times or more. V gene TRBV30 combines with J gene TRBJ2-3; no clear D. This CDR3 comprises 15 residues. The V gene's germline CDR1 is GTSNPN and CDR2 SVGIG (reference sequence). Trimming removed 2 bases at V and 0 bases at J, with 12 bases between. CDR3 residues: CAWSFLFSSTDTQYF. DNA for the CDR3: TGTGCCTGGAGTTTCCTTTTTTCTAGCACAGATACGCAGTATTTT.

The CDR3 region has the DNA TGTGCCACCAGTGATCCCCATGGACAGGGTATCACCGGGGAGCTGTTTTTT. Its translation: CATSDPHGQGITGELFF. The rearrangement joins TRBV24-1 to TRBJ2-2; 8 nucleotides line up with TRBD1. Germline trimming cut 3 bases from V and 4 bases from J; bases unmatched to any gene: 9. The CDR3 is 17 amino acids. Per the germline V gene, CDR1 is KGHDR and CDR2 is SFDVKD.